The table lists the clone carrying this T cell receptor beta chain with a few counts. Participant age was roughly 18 to 90 years, and participants resided in about 25 US areas. Recovered participants had two consecutive negative NP/OP PCR tests, healthcare professional clearance, or symptom resolution. This specimen comes from a study of blood T cell repertoires in COVID-19. Study-level background: COVID-19 samples from acute and convalescent phases originated in the United States, Italy and Spain.

Some clones are missing from TCRdb's copy, which holds only in-frame ones; the method was immunoSEQ multiplex PCR. The sample lists some 350,000 clones, roughly 84% seen once, with 2.5% to 3% in the top ten. The CDR3 covers 16 residues. V was pared by 0 bases and J by 4 bases, with 5 bases of the junction left unmatched. Looked up from germline, CDR1 is LGHDT and CDR2 is YNNKEL (reference sequence). Material for sequencing was PBMCs or T cells enriched from blood (not recorded which). This clonotype was obtained from a woman in her thirties who had recovered from COVID-19. J is TRBJ2-5 and V is TRBV3-1 (or the pseudogene TRBV3-2); 10 positions agree with TRBD2. The CDR3 sequence is CASSQELAGGLETQYF. The CDR3 DNA follows: TGTGCCAGCAGCCAAGAATTAGCGGGGGGCTTAGAGACCCAGTACTTC.